This T cell receptor beta chain comes out of a study of shared clonotypes between healthy human individuals. The study, taken as a whole, reports: Clonotype sharing among donors was expected to depend on sequencing depth.

Data came from immunoSEQ multiplex PCR; TCRdb stores just in-frame clones and leaves some out. The profile shows under 2.5 million clones, 85% to 95% of them singletons. In regard to this clone: The antigen is unknown.

The CDR3 sequence is 12 residues long. Per germline, CDR1 SQVTM and CDR2 ANQGSEA. V gave up 5 bases and J gave up 7 bases, with 15 bases separating them. The clonotype comes from a man in his late teens or twenties in good health. Some clones in this sample may be carry-over from other donors' samples. Sequenced material: naive CD4+ T cells from PBMCs. The subset: CD45RA+ positively selected. The V and J genes are TRBV29-1 and TRBJ2-7; D gene uncertain. This chain's CDR3 is CSVLFSSNEQYF. CDR3 DNA sequence: TGCAGCGTTCTATTTAGTAGCAATGAGCAGTACTTC.